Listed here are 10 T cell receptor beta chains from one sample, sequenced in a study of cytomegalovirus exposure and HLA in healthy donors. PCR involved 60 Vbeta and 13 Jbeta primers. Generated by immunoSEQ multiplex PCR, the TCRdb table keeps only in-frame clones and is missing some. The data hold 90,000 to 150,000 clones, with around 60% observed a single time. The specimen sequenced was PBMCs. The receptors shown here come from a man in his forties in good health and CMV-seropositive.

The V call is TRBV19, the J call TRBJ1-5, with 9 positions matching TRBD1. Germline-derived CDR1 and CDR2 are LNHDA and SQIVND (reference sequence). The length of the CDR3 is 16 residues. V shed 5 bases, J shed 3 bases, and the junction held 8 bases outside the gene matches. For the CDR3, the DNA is TGTGCCAGTAGTCCCCTCGACAGGGGGGACAATCAGCCCCAGCATTTT. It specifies CASSPLDRGDNQPQHF.

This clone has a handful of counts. The CDR3 is CASSQVHTGEQFF. The CDR3 DNA is TGTGCCAGCAGCCAAGTCCACACGGGTGAGCAGTTCTTC. V and J are TRBV14 and TRBJ2-1; no firm D call. The germline V gene has CDR1 SGHDN and CDR2 FVKESK. Trimming stripped 1 base from V and 9 bases from J, with 10 bases between. The CDR3 loop spans 13 amino acids. The variable domain in full, completed from reference TRBV14 and TRBJ2-1, reads EAGVTQFPSHSVIEKGQTVTLRCDPISGHDNLYWYRRVMGKEIKFLLHFVKESKQDESGMPNNRFLAERTGGTYSTLKVQPAELEDSGVYFCASSQVHTGEQFFGPGTRLTVL.

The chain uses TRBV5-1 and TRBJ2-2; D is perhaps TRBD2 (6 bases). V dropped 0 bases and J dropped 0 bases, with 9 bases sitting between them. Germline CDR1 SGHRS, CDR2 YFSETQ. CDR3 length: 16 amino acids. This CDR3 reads CASSLGSGANTGELFF. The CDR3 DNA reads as TGCGCCAGCAGCTTGGGTAGCGGAGCGAACACCGGGGAGCTGTTTTTT.

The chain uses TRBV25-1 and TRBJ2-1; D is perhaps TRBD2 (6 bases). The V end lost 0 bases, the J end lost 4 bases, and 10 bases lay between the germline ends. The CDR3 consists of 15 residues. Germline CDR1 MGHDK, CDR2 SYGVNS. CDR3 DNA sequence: TGTGCCAGCAGTGAATATGGGACTCTATACAATGAGCAGTTCTTC. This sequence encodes CASSEYGTLYNEQFF.

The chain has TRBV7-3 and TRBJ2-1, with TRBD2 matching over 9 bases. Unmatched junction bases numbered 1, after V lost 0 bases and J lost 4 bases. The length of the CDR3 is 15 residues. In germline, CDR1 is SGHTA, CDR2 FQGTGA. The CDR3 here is CASSLTAGGYNEQFF. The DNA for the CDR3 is TGTGCCAGCAGCTTAACAGCGGGGGGATACAATGAGCAGTTCTTC.

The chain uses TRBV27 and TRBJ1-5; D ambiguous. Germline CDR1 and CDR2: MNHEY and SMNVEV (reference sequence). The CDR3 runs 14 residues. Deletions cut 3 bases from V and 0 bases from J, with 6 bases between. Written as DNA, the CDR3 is TGTGCCAGCAGTTTTATTTATAGCAATCAGCCCCAGCATTTT. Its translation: CASSFIYSNQPQHF.

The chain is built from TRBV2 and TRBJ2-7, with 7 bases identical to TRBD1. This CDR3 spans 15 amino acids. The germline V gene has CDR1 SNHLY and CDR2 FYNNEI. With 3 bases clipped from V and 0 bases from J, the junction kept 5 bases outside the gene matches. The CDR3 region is CASSEYRDSSYEQYF. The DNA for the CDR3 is TGTGCCAGCAGTGAGTACCGGGACAGCTCCTACGAGCAGTACTTC.

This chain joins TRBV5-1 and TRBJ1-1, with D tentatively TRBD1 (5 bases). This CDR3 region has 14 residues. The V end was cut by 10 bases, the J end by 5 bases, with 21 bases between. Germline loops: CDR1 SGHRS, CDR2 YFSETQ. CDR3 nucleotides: TGCGCCGGCGGGCGGGGTGGGGGAGGTACTGAAGCTTTCTTT. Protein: CAGGRGGGGTEAFF.

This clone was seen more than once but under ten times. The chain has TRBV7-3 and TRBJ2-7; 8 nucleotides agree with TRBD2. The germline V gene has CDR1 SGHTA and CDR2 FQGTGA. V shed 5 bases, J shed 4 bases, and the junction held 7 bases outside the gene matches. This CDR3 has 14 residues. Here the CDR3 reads CASSLSGSRYEQYF. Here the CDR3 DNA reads TGTGCCAGCAGCCTGAGCGGGAGTCGGTACGAGCAGTACTTC.

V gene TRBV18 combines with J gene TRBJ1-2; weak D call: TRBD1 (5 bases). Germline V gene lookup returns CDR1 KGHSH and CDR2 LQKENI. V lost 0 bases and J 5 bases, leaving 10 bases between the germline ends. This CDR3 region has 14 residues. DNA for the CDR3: TGTGCCAGCTCACCACCAAGGGGTAGATATGGCTACACCTTC. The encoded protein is CASSPPRGRYGYTF.